This T cell receptor beta chain was profiled in a study of a mutant IDH1 vaccine in newly diagnosed glioma. Study-level background: It was radiotherapy, temozolomide, or both that patients received previously, with most receiving both.

Profiled with immunoSEQ multiplex PCR; TCRdb holds only in-frame clones, not every one. Among over 80,000 clones, more than 80% were seen once, and the ten largest hold approximately 5.4%. The V gene's germline CDR1 is SGHRS and CDR2 YFSETQ. Germline trimming cut 4 bases from V and 1 base from J; bases unmatched to any gene: 2. The CDR3 contains 15 residues. Time point described: week 47, end of study. With topical imiquimod, each dose of the vaccine consisted of 300 ug of mutant IDH1 20-mer peptide. About this clone: Its specificity is unknown.

This clonotype was obtained from a man aged 35 to 55 with glioma. Sample: PBMCs, taken from a glioma patient whose treatment included an IDH1 peptide vaccine. The chain carries TRBV5-1 and TRBJ2-3; 11 bases line up with TRBD2. The CDR3 here is CASSGTSGRTDTQYF. The DNA of the CDR3 is TGCGCCAGCAGCGGGACTAGCGGACGCACAGATACGCAGTATTTT.